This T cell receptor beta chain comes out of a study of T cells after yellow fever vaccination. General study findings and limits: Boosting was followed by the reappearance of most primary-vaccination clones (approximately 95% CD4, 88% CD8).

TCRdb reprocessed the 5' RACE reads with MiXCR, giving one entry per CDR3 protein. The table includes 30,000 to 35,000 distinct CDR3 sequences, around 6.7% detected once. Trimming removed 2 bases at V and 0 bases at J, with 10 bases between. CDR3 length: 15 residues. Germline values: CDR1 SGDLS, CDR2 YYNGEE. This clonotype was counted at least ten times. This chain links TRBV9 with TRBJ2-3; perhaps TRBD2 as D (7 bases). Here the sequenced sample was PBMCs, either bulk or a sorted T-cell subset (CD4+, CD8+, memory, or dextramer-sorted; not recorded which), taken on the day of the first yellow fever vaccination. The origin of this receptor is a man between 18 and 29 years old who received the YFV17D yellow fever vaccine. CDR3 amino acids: CASSVAGASTDTQYF. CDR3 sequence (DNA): TGTGCCAGCAGCGTCGCGGGGGCCAGCACAGATACGCAGTATTTT.